This T cell receptor beta chain came from a study of human versus mouse CDR3 diversity and MHC coevolution. Notes on the study in general: Compared with mice, human CDR3s carried more deletions and insertions on average. Human T cells underwent selection on roughly 6 different MHC II alleles.

On this clone itself: Its target is unknown.

The table came from immunoSEQ multiplex PCR; TCRdb's copy has only in-frame clones and leaves some out. The sample records roughly 80,000 clones, around 92% being singletons. This clonotype originated in a person aged 25 to 75 in good health. Sequencing was done on a sample of naive CD4+ T cells from blood. Specified subset: CD45RO-negative CD62L-positive naive CD4 T cells.

The CDR3 spells CASSAGLPYEQYF. The CDR3 nucleotides read TGTGCCAGCAGCGCCGGACTTCCCTACGAGCAGTACTTC. The chain carries TRBV7-8 and TRBJ2-7; D is perhaps TRBD2 (5 bases). Germline V gives CDR1 SGHVS, CDR2 FQNEAQ. V shed 5 bases and J shed 2 bases, with 10 bases lying between them. The length of the CDR3 is 13 residues.